These 25 T cell receptor beta chains originate from one sample sequenced in a study of beta chain features in type 1 diabetes. Expressed TCRB transcripts were sequenced, since all the RNA that had been isolated was reverse transcribed. Only in-frame clones appear in the TCRdb table, and some are missing; sequencing was by immunoSEQ multiplex PCR. The sample lists tens of thousands of clones, about 51% occurring once. The source material was Tregs from blood. All receptors derive from a woman aged 18-29 years in good health.

This clone is categorized as medium-sized (0.01 to 0.1%). The chain carries TRBV5-6 and TRBJ2-3; a weak D match, TRBD2 (6 bases). CDR1 and CDR2 from the germline V gene are SGHDT and YYEEEE. The CDR3 length is 16 residues. Trimming shortened V by 0 bases and J by 0 bases, and 11 bases separated the two germline ends. In DNA, the CDR3 is TGTGCCAGCAGCTTGGTGGCGACTAGAAGCACAGATACGCAGTATTTT. Amino acids: CASSLVATRSTDTQYF.

This clone was counted between two and nine times. The chain uses TRBV14 and TRBJ2-1, with 7 bases aligning to TRBD2. V shed 3 bases, J shed 4 bases, and the junction held 9 bases outside the gene matches. The length of the CDR3 is 16 residues. Germline CDR1 is SGHDN and CDR2 is FVKESK. CDR3 in amino acids: CASSQTTGRLYNEQFF. As DNA, the CDR3 is TGTGCCAGCAGCCAGACTACCGGGAGGTTATACAATGAGCAGTTCTTC.

The genes are TRBV18 and TRBJ2-7; 7 nucleotides agree with TRBD1. This CDR3 region has 14 residues. In germline, CDR1 is KGHSH, CDR2 LQKENI. V shed 3 bases and J 4 bases; nucleotides not matched to a gene: 6. This CDR3 is CASSPPTGSYEQYF. The CDR3 DNA reads TGTGCCAGCTCACCCCCGACAGGGTCGTACGAGCAGTACTTC. Drawing the rest from reference TRBV18 and TRBJ2-7, the complete variable domain is NAGVMQNPRHLVRRRGQEARLRCSPMKGHSHVYWYRQLPEEGLKFMVYLQKENIIDESGMPKERFSAEFPKEGPSILRIQQVVRGDSAAYFCASSPPTGSYEQYFGPGTRLTVT.

In its sample, this clone was seen a few times. The rearrangement joins TRBV30 to TRBJ2-2, with TRBD2 as a possible D gene (5 bases). The germline V gene encodes CDR1 GTSNPN and CDR2 SVGIG (reference sequence). The CDR3 totals 16 residues. With 0 bases removed from V and 1 base from J, the gap between germline ends came to 12 bases. Here the CDR3 DNA reads TGTGCCTGGAGTGTACGCGGACGGGGGAACACCGGGGAGCTGTTTTTT. It encodes CAWSVRGRGNTGELFF.

The genes are TRBV6-5 and TRBJ1-2; 9 bases are a match to TRBD1. J lost 6 bases, V lost 3 bases, and 11 bases had no gene match. CDR1 is MNHEY and CDR2 is SVGAGI in the germline V gene. The CDR3 is 16 amino acids. CDR3 sequence (DNA): TGTGCCAGCAGTTATTCAATCCCACAGGGGGCACATGGCTACACCTTC. As protein: CASSYSIPQGAHGYTF.

The chain employs TRBV6-5 and TRBJ2-3; perhaps TRBD1 as D (7 bases). CDR3 length: 14 residues. The ends were cut back, 10 bases at V and 1 base at J, with 15 bases in the middle. Germline V lookup: CDR1 MNHEY, CDR2 SVGAGI. CDR3 nucleotides: TGTGCCACCCTGCGGGACAGTGGCACAGATACGCAGTATTTT. It specifies CATLRDSGTDTQYF.

This clone was seen a handful of times. The chain carries TRBV19 and TRBJ1-5; TRBD1 might be the D (5 bases). The V end lost 7 bases, the J end lost 0 bases, and 16 bases lay between the germline ends. The CDR3 runs to 16 residues. The germline V gene has CDR1 LNHDA and CDR2 SQIVND (reference sequence). The CDR3 is CASTSLLDTSNQPQHF. The CDR3, as DNA: TGTGCCAGTACCTCACTGCTGGACACTAGCAATCAGCCCCAGCATTTT. Using reference TRBV19 and TRBJ1-5 for the parts outside the CDR3, the full variable domain is DGGITQSPKYLFRKEGQNVTLSCEQNLNHDAMYWYRQDPGQGLRLIYYSQIVNDFQKGDIAEGYSVSREKKESFPLTVTSAQKNPTAFYLCASTSLLDTSNQPQHFGDGTRLSIL.

The chain uses TRBV11-2 and TRBJ2-7; 10 bases fit TRBD1. The CDR3 contains 16 residues. Trimming cost V 2 bases and J 2 bases; bases outside gene matches: 6. Per germline, CDR1 SGHAT and CDR2 FQNNGV. CDR3 residues: CASSLQWTGGPYEQYF. CDR3 in DNA: TGTGCCAGCAGCTTACAATGGACAGGGGGTCCCTACGAGCAGTACTTC. The complete variable domain, with remaining parts taken from reference TRBV11-2 and TRBJ2-7, reads EAGVAQSPRYKIIEKRQSVAFWCNPISGHATLYWYQQILGQGPKLLIQFQNNGVVDDSQLPKDRFSAERLKGVDSTLKIQPAKLEDSAVYLCASSLQWTGGPYEQYFGPGTRLTVT.

The chain recombines TRBV6-1 with TRBJ2-5, with 9 bases that match TRBD1. With 4 bases clipped from V and 3 bases from J, the junction kept 3 bases outside the gene matches. The germline V gene encodes CDR1 MNHNS and CDR2 SASEGT. The CDR3 is made up of 14 amino acids. The CDR3 is CASSARDREETQYF. Written as DNA, the CDR3 is TGTGCCAGCAGTGCCCGGGACAGGGAAGAGACCCAGTACTTC.

This clone was counted between two and nine times. This chain connects TRBV14 to TRBJ2-7, with a weak D call TRBD2 (6 bases). The V gene's germline CDR1 is SGHDN and CDR2 FVKESK. This CDR3 has 15 residues. V lost 4 bases to trimming and J lost 5 bases, with 18 bases between them. The CDR3: CASSLGLQPGNEQYF. The CDR3 coding sequence is TGTGCCAGCAGCCTGGGACTGCAACCCGGGAACGAGCAGTACTTC.

This chain uses TRBV11-2 with TRBJ2-1; 8 positions match TRBD2. Germline trimming cut 5 bases from V and 8 bases from J; bases unmatched to any gene: 11. The germline CDR1 and CDR2 sequences are SGHAT and FQNNGV. CDR3 length: 15 amino acids. In DNA form, the CDR3 reads TGTGCCAGCAGCCTGCCCGGGACTAGAAACCATGAGCAGTTCTTC. This codes for CASSLPGTRNHEQFF.

This clone showed up just a few times. The V call is TRBV9, the J call TRBJ1-5; D gene ambiguous. Germline loops: CDR1 SGDLS, CDR2 YYNGEE. The V end lost 4 bases, the J end lost 2 bases, and 13 bases lay between the germline ends. The CDR3 runs 15 residues. The DNA of the CDR3 is TGTGCCAGCAGCCGGACGTCCGGGGGCAATCAGCCCCAGCATTTT. This sequence encodes CASSRTSGGNQPQHF.

This clone was recorded only once. This sequence joins TRBV11-2 and TRBJ1-2; TRBD1 matches 7 bases. The CDR3 runs to 14 residues. The germline gives CDR1 SGHAT, CDR2 FQNNGV. The junction had 4 bases not matched to a gene; V was cut back by 1 base and J by 5 bases. The CDR3 loop is CASSLGRGQYGYTF. CDR3 nucleotides: TGTGCCAGCAGCTTAGGGCGGGGACAGTATGGCTACACCTTC.

This chain links TRBV5-1 with TRBJ1-5, with 8 bases aligning to TRBD1. Germline assignment: CDR1 SGHRS and CDR2 YFSETQ. The V and J ends lost 0 bases and 0 bases, in that order; junction bases with no gene match: 2. The CDR3 covers 16 residues. CDR3 bases: TGCGCCAGCAGCTTGGGGACAGGGAATAGCAATCAGCCCCAGCATTTT. Translated, it gives CASSLGTGNSNQPQHF.

This clone was seen a handful of times. The genes are TRBV5-1 and TRBJ2-2; no clear D gene. The CDR3 is made up of 13 amino acids. Trimming stripped 4 bases from V and 7 bases from J, with 11 bases between. Germline V gives CDR1 SGHRS, CDR2 YFSETQ. CDR3 nucleotide sequence: TGCGCCAGCAGCCTATCTACCGGCGGGGAGCTGTTTTTT. It codes for CASSLSTGGELFF.

V and J are TRBV28 and TRBJ1-1; 8 bases are shared with TRBD1. Germline trimming cut 5 bases from V and 1 base from J; bases unmatched to any gene: 9. The CDR3 covers 16 residues. Looked up from germline, CDR1 is MDHEN and CDR2 is SYDVKM. CDR3 sequence (DNA): TGTGCCAGCAGTCCACCTACGACAGGGGCGAACACTGAAGCTTTCTTT. It codes for CASSPPTTGANTEAFF.

This clone was counted between two and nine times. This sequence joins TRBV4-2 and TRBJ1-5; 10 positions match TRBD1. Germline V gene sequence: CDR1 LGHNA, CDR2 YNFKEQ. The CDR3 loop spans 15 amino acids. V trimming: 5 bases; J trimming: 3 bases; junction bases outside the gene matches: 4. The CDR3 is CASSWGQGNNQPQHF. In nucleotides, the CDR3 is TGTGCCAGCAGCTGGGGACAGGGGAACAATCAGCCCCAGCATTTT.

CDR3: CASSQVVAGVGEGANVLTF. In DNA, the CDR3 is TGCGCCAGCAGCCAAGTAGTGGCCGGGGTTGGTGAGGGGGCCAACGTCCTGACTTTC. The V and J genes are TRBV4-1 and TRBJ2-6, with D possibly being TRBD2 (5 bases). The V gene's germline CDR1 is MGHRA and CDR2 YSYEKL. Deletions cut 1 base from V and 4 bases from J, with 20 bases between. The CDR3 loop spans 19 amino acids.

The V gene is TRBV27, the J gene TRBJ2-2, with 11 bases that match TRBD1. V dropped 6 bases and J dropped 7; count of bases not matched to a gene: 4. Germline CDR1 MNHEY, CDR2 SMNVEV (reference sequence). The CDR3 is 14 amino acids. Here the CDR3 reads CASRGDRGYGELFF. CDR3 DNA: TGTGCCAGCAGAGGGGACAGGGGGTACGGGGAGCTGTTTTTT.

This sequence joins TRBV5-1 and TRBJ1-2; 8 positions match TRBD1. With 4 bases clipped from V and 4 bases from J, the junction kept 9 bases outside the gene matches. Germline CDR1 reads SGHRS; CDR2 reads YFSETQ. The CDR3 covers 15 residues. CDR3 DNA sequence: TGCGCCAGCAGCAAGACAGGGGTGGGGTCCTATGGCTACACCTTC. Its protein product is CASSKTGVGSYGYTF.

This clone turned up a few times. The chain joins TRBV29-1 to TRBJ1-1; D uncertain. Germline lookup yields CDR1 SQVTM and CDR2 ANQGSEA. V was cut by 5 bases and J by 3 bases, with 13 bases left in between. This CDR3 contains 13 residues. The CDR3 nucleotides read TGCAGCGTTATTCTAACCGATTACACTGAAGCTTTCTTT. This gives the protein CSVILTDYTEAFF.

The V and J genes are TRBV28 and TRBJ2-1, with 15 nucleotides matching TRBD2. Germline CDR1 MDHEN, CDR2 SYDVKM. The CDR3 spans 16 residues. V lost 5 bases to trimming and J lost 6 bases; unmatched junction nucleotides: 5. This CDR3 is CASSRWTSGRVNEQFF. Here the CDR3 DNA reads TGTGCCAGCAGTCGATGGACTAGCGGGAGGGTCAATGAGCAGTTCTTC.

This chain connects TRBV11-2 to TRBJ2-1, with 10 bases matching TRBD2. V lost 7 bases to trimming and J lost 10 bases; unmatched junction nucleotides: 13. CDR3 length: 15 amino acids. Per germline, CDR1 SGHAT and CDR2 FQNNGV. Here the CDR3 DNA reads TGTGCCAGCAACCCCCAGGGGCTAGCGGGAGAAGAGCAGTTCTTC. Its translation: CASNPQGLAGEEQFF.

V is TRBV15 and J is TRBJ2-3, with 9 bases fitting TRBD2. Germline trimming cut 2 bases from V and 3 bases from J; bases unmatched to any gene: 6. This CDR3 has 16 amino acids. The germline gives CDR1 LNHNV, CDR2 YYDKDF (reference sequence). The CDR3: CATSRKAGGGTDTQYF. In nucleotides, the CDR3 is TGTGCCACCAGCAGAAAAGCGGGAGGAGGGACAGATACGCAGTATTTT.

V is TRBV4-1 and J is TRBJ1-1; D uncertain. Trimming pared 2 bases from V and 6 bases from J, leaving 13 bases between. Germline values: CDR1 MGHRA, CDR2 YSYEKL. The CDR3 contains 14 residues. For the CDR3, the DNA is TGCGCCAGCAGCCAAACGGCGGTTCGCGCTGAAGCTTTCTTT. This sequence encodes CASSQTAVRAEAFF.